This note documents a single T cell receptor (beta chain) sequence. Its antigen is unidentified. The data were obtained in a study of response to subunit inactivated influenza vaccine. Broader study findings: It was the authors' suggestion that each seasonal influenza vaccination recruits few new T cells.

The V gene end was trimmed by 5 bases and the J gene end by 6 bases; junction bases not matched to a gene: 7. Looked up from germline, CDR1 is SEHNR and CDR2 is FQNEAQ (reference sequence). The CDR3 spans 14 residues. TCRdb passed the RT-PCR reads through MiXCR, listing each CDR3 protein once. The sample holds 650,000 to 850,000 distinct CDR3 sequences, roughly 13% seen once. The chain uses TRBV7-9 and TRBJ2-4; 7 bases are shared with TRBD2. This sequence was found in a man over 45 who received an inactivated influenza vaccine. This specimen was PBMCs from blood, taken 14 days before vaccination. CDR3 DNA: TGTGCCAGCAGCCGTGGGGAGGGGACAAACATTCAGTACTTC. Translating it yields CASSRGEGTNIQYF.